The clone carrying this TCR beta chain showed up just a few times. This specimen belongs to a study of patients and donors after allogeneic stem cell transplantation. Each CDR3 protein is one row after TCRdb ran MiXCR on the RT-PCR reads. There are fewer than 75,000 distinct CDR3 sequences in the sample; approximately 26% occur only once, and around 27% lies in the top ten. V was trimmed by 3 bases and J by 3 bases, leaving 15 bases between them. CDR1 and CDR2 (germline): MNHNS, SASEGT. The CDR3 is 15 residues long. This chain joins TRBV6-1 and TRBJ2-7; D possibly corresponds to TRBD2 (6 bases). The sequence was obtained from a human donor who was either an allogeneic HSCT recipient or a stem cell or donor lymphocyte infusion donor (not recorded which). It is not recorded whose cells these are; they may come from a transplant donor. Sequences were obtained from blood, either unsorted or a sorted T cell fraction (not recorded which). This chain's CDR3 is CASSEWGVLDYEQYF. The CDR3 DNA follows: TGTGCCAGCAGTGAGTGGGGGGTGCTGGACTACGAGCAGTACTTC.